This TCR beta chain comes out of a study of T cell clonality in common variable immunodeficiency. Overall study findings and caveats: In common variable immunodeficiency, TCR beta chains reportedly carried fewer deletions and N-nucleotide insertions.

Aged 9 to 64 years, CVID subjects averaged about 40 years old. The protocol was immunoSEQ multiplex PCR, while the TCRdb copy is restricted to in-frame clones and leaves out a portion. Altogether around 42,000 clones were found in the sample, and no singletons occur. This clone was observed a handful of times. Antigen unknown. From the germline J gene comes the end of the CDR3, since the read stops 3 residues before it. This CDR3 has 12 amino acids. Germline CDR1 reads SNHLY; CDR2 reads FYNNEI. Trimming removed 7 bases at V and 4 bases at J, with 10 bases between. Sequences were obtained from peripheral blood mononuclear cells. V and J are TRBV2 and TRBJ2-5; the D gene is possibly TRBD2 (7 bases). This clonotype was sampled from a human donor with common variable immunodeficiency. CDR3 DNA, as far as it was read: TGTGCCAGCACCCGGGGGGCAGAGACC. Its protein product is CASTRGAET. From start to end, the CDR3 is CASTRGAETQYF.